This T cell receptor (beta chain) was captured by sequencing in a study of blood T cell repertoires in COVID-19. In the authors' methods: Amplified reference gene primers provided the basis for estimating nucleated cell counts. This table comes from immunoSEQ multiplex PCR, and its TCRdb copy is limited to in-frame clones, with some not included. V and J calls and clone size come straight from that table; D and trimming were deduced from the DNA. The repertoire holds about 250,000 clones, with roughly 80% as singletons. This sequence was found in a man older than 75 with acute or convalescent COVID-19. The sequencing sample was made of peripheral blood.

CDR3 in DNA: TGCGCCAGCAGTGAATGGGGGCGAGAGCAGTACTTC. Translated: CASSEWGREQYF. This chain connects TRBV10-2 to TRBJ2-7; TRBD1 is a possible D gene (6 bases). V lost 3 bases to trimming and J lost 7 bases, with 10 bases between them. Germline assignment: CDR1 WSHSY and CDR2 SAAADI. The CDR3 contains 12 residues.